This T cell receptor (beta chain) originates from a study of blood T cell repertoires in COVID-19. Study context: The origin of the acute and convalescent COVID-19 samples was the United States, Italy and Spain. The analysed material was cDNA or gDNA that came from T cells, B-cell-depleted T cells, or PBMCs.

Original data processing: Cell counts per sample came from amplifying reference gene primers. Using immunoSEQ multiplex PCR, the repertoire was profiled, and TCRdb retains in-frame clones only, with some absent. V and J calls and clone size come straight from that table; D and trimming were deduced from the DNA. The sample carries 60,000 to 75,000 clones, about 88% recorded once. CDR1 is SEHNR, CDR2 FQNEAQ, per germline (reference sequence). This CDR3 contains 14 residues. The trim removed 5 bases at V and 2 bases at J, leaving 5 bases unmatched. The clonotype originates from a man in his 70s with active COVID-19. This chain links TRBV7-9 with TRBJ2-5; 7 bases fit TRBD1. Sequencing was performed on peripheral blood. The chain's CDR3 is CASSRQGRQETQYF. CDR3 bases: TGTGCCAGCAGCCGACAGGGTCGGCAAGAGACCCAGTACTTC.